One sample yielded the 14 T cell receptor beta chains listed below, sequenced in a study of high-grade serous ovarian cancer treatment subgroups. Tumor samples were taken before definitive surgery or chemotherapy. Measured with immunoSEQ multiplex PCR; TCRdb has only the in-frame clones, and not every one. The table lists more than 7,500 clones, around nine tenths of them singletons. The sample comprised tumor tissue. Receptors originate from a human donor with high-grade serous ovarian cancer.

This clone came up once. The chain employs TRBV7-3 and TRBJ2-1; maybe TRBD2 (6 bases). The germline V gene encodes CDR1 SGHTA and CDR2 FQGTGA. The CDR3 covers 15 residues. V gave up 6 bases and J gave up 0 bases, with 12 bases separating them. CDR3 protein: CASSQGTVSYNEQFF. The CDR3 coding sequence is TGTGCCAGCAGTCAAGGGACTGTCTCCTACAATGAGCAGTTCTTC. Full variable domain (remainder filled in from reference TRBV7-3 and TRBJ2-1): GAGVSQTPSNKVTEKGKYVELRCDPISGHTALYWYRQSLGQGPEFLIYFQGTGAADDSGLPNDRFFAVRPEGSVSTLKIQRTERGDSAVYLCASSQGTVSYNEQFFGPGTRLTVL.

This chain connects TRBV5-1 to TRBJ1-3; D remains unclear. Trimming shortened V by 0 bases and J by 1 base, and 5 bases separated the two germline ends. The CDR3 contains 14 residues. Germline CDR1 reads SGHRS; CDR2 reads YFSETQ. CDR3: CASSLAGSGNTIYF. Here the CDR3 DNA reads TGCGCCAGCAGCTTGGCGGGGTCTGGAAACACCATATATTTT.

This CDR3 reads CASSLDRLADTQYF. The CDR3 bases are TGTGCCAGCAGCTTAGATCGGTTGGCAGATACGCAGTATTTT. This chain links TRBV11-2 with TRBJ2-3; the D is unclear. Looked up from germline, CDR1 is SGHAT and CDR2 is FQNNGV. The CDR3 has 14 amino acids. V was pared by 0 bases and J by 4 bases, with 8 bases between.

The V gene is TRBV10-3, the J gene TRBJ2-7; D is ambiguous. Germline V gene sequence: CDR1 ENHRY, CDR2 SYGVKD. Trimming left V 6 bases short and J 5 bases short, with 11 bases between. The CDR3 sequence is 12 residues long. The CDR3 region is CAIRRKGDEQYF. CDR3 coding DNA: TGTGCCATCAGGAGAAAGGGCGACGAGCAGTACTTC.

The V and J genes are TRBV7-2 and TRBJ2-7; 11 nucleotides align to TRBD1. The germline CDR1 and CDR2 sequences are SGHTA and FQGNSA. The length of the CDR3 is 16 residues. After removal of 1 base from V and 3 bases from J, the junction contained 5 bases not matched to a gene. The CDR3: CASSLDLGTGGYEQYF. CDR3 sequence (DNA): TGTGCCAGCAGCTTAGATCTGGGGACAGGGGGCTACGAGCAGTACTTC.

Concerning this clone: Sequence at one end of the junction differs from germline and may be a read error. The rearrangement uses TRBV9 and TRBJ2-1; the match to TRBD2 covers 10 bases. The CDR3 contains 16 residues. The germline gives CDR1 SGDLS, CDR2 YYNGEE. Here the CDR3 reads CASSSDGLAGVNQQFF. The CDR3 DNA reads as TGTGCCAGCTCGAGCGATGGGCTAGCGGGGGTCAATCAGCAGTTCTTC.

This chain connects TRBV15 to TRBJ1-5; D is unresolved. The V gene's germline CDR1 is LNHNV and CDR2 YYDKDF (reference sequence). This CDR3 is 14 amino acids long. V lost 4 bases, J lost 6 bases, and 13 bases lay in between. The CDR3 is CATSIDGEAQPQHF. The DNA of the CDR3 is TGTGCCACCAGCATCGACGGGGAAGCTCAGCCCCAGCATTTT. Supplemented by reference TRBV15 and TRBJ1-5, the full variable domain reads DAMVIQNPRYQVTQFGKPVTLSCSQTLNHNVMYWYQQKSSQAPKLLFHYYDKDFNNEADTPDNFQSRRPNTSFCFLDIRSPGLGDTAMYLCATSIDGEAQPQHFGDGTRLSIL.

Here the CDR3 DNA reads TGTGCCAGCAGCGCCTCGGGACTCAGCACAGATACGCAGTATTTT. Its protein product is CASSASGLSTDTQYF. The V and J genes are TRBV7-9 and TRBJ2-3; possible D gene TRBD2, 6 bases. Germline V lookup: CDR1 SEHNR, CDR2 FQNEAQ (reference sequence). V was cut by 5 bases and J by 0 bases, with 12 bases left in between. The CDR3 is made up of 15 amino acids.

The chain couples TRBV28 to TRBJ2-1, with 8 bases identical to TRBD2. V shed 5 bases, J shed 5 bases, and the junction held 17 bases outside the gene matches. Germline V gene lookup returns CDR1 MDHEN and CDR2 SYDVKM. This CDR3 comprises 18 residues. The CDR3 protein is CASSPLGRGLVTNNEQFF. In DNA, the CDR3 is TGTGCCAGCAGTCCGCTCGGCCGGGGACTAGTAACAAACAATGAGCAGTTCTTC.

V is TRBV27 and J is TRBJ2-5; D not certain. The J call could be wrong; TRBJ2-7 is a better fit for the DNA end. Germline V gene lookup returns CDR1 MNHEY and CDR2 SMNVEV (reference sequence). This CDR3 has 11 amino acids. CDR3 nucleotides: TGTGCCAGCGGATTCTACTACGAGCAGTACTTC. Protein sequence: CASGFYYEQYF.

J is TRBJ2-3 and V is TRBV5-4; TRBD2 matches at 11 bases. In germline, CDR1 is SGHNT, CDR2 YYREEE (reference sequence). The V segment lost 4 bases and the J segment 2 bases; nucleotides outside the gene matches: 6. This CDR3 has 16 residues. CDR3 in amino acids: CASSPSSGGYTDTQYF. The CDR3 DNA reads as TGTGCCAGCAGCCCCTCTAGCGGGGGGTACACAGATACGCAGTATTTT.

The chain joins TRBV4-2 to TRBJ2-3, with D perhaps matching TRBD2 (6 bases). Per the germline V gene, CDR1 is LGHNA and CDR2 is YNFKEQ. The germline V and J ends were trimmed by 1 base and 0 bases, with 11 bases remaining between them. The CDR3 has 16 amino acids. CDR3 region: CASSQGAGLSTDTQYF. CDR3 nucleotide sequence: TGTGCCAGCAGCCAAGGGGCGGGACTTAGCACAGATACGCAGTATTTT.

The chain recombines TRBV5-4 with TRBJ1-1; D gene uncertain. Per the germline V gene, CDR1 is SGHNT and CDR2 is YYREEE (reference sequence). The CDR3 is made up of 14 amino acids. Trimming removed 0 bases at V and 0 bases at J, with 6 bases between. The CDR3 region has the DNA TGTGCCAGCAGCTTGGGGCAGATGAACACTGAAGCTTTCTTT. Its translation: CASSLGQMNTEAFF. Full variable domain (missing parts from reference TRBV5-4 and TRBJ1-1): ETGVTQSPTHLIKTRGQQVTLRCSSQSGHNTVSWYQQALGQGPQFIFQYYREEENGRGNFPPRFSGLQFPNYSSELNVNALELDDSALYLCASSLGQMNTEAFFGQGTRLTVV.

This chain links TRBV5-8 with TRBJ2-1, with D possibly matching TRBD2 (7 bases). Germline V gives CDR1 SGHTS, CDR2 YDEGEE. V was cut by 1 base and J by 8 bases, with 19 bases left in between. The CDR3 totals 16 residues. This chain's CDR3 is CASSLTTGGAIHEQFF. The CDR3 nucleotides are TGTGCCAGCAGCTTGACAACGGGGGGCGCTATCCATGAGCAGTTCTTC.